Listed here are 6 T cell receptor beta chains from one sample, sequenced in a study of blood T cell repertoires in COVID-19. The table came from immunoSEQ multiplex PCR; TCRdb's copy has only in-frame clones and leaves some out. The repertoire holds roughly 58,000 clones, less than 85% seen once, with roughly 15% in the top ten. The sample comprised peripheral blood. The receptor source for this set is a man between 65 and 79 years old with active COVID-19.

This chain uses TRBV9 with TRBJ1-3; D gene unclear. Per the germline V gene, CDR1 is SGDLS and CDR2 is YYNGEE. The CDR3 spans 15 residues. Deletions cut 4 bases from V and 0 bases from J, with 11 bases between. The CDR3: CASSPGGSSGNTIYF. CDR3 sequence (DNA): TGTGCCAGCAGCCCCGGTGGGAGCTCTGGAAACACCATATATTTT.

This clone has a single count. The chain is built from TRBV20-1 and TRBJ2-4; D may be TRBD1 (5 bases). The germline V and J ends were trimmed by 3 bases and 3 bases, with 12 bases remaining between them. Germline CDR1 is DFQATT and CDR2 is SNEGSKA (reference sequence). This CDR3 comprises 14 residues. CDR3 loop: CSASPPDSKNIQYF. The CDR3 DNA sequence: TGCAGTGCTAGTCCCCCTGACAGCAAAAACATTCAGTACTTC.

This clone was found once. The J gene is TRBJ2-1, the V gene TRBV27; TRBD2 agrees at 10 bases. There are 16 residues in the CDR3. V dropped 0 bases and J dropped 7; count of bases not matched to a gene: 6. Germline assignment: CDR1 MNHEY and CDR2 SMNVEV (reference sequence). CDR3 loop: CASSLSGLAGENEQFF. The CDR3 DNA reads TGTGCCAGCAGTTTATCGGGTCTAGCGGGAGAAAATGAGCAGTTCTTC.

The V gene is TRBV2, the J gene TRBJ2-7, with no clear D. V shed 6 bases and J shed 0 bases, with 12 bases lying between them. The CDR3 spans 14 residues. Germline V gene lookup returns CDR1 SNHLY and CDR2 FYNNEI. The CDR3 sequence: CASREKFSSYEQYF. The DNA for the CDR3 is TGTGCCAGCAGAGAGAAATTTAGCTCCTACGAGCAGTACTTC.

This sequence joins TRBV28 and TRBJ2-3; 11 positions match TRBD2. This CDR3 spans 16 amino acids. The germline V gene encodes CDR1 MDHEN and CDR2 SYDVKM. Trimming removed 5 bases from V and 4 bases from J; junction bases left unmatched: 8. This CDR3 reads CASSLVLAGEPDTQYF. DNA of the CDR3: TGTGCCAGCAGTCTAGTACTAGCGGGAGAGCCAGATACGCAGTATTTT.

In this sample, this clone turned up once. The rearrangement links TRBV5-6 to TRBJ2-5; TRBD1 matches 10 bases. Trimming cost V 4 bases and J 4 bases; bases outside gene matches: 4. This CDR3 is built from 14 residues. Germline loops: CDR1 SGHDT, CDR2 YYEEEE. CDR3 region: CASSTGQGLETQYF. DNA of the CDR3: TGTGCCAGCAGCACGGGACAGGGGTTAGAGACCCAGTACTTC.